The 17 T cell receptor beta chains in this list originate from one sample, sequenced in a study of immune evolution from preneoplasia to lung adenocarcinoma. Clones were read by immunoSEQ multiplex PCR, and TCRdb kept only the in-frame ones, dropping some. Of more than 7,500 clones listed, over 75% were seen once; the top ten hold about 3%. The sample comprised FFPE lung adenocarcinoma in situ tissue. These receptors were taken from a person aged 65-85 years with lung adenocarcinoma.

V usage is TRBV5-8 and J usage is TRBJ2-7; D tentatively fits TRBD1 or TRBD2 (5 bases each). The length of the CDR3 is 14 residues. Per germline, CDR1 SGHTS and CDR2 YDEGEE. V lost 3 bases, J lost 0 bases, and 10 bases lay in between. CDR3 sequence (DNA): TGTGCCAGCAGCTATGAGGGGAGCTCCTACGAGCAGTACTTC. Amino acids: CASSYEGSSYEQYF.

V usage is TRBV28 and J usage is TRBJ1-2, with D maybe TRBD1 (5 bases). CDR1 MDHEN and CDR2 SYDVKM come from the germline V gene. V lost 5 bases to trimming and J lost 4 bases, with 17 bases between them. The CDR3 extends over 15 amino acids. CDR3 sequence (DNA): TGTGCCAGCAGTCCCCCGGGGGGAGGTAGCTATGGCTACACCTTC. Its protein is CASSPPGGGSYGYTF.

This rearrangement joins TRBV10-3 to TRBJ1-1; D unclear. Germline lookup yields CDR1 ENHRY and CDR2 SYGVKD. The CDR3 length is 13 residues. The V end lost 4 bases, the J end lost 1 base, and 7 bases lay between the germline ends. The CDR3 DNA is TGTGCCATCAGTGGGGGTGGGAACACTGAAGCTTTCTTT. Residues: CAISGGGNTEAFF.

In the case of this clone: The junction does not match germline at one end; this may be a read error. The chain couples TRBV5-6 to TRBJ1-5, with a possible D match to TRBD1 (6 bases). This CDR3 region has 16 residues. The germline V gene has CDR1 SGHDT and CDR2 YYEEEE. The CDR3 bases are TGTGACAGCAGCTTAGGGGGTAGGGGCGGCAATCAGCCCCAGCATTTT. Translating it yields CDSSLGGRGGNQPQHF.

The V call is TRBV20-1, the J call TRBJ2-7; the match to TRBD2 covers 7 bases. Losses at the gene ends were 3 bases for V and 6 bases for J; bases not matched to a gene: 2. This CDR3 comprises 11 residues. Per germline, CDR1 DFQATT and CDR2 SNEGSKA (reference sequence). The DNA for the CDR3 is TGCAGTGCTAGTGGGGGGGGCGAGCAGTACTTC. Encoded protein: CSASGGGEQYF.

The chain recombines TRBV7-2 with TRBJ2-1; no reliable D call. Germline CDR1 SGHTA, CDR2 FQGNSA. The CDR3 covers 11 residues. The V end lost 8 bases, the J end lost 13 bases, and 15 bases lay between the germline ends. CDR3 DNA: TGTGCCAGCGGCCGGGCCCTAACCCAGTTCTTC. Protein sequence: CASGRALTQFF.

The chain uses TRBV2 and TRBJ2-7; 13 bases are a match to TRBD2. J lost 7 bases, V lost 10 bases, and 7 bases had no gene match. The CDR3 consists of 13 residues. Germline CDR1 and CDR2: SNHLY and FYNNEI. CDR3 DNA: TGTGCCACCGGACTAGCGGGAGTATCTGAGCAGTACTTC. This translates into CATGLAGVSEQYF.

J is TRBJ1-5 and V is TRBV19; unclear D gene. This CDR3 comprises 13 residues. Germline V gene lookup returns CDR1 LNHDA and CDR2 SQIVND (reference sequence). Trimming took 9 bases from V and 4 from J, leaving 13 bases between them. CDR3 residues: CASSRALNQPQHF. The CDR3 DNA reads TGTGCCAGCAGCCGGGCCCTTAATCAGCCCCAGCATTTT.

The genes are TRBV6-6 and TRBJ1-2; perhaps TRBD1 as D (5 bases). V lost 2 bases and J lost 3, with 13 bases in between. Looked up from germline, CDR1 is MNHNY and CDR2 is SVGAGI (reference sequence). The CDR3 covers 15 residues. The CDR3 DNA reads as TGTGCCAGCAGTTACGGCCCAGGGAGAGACTATGGCTACACCTTC. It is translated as CASSYGPGRDYGYTF.

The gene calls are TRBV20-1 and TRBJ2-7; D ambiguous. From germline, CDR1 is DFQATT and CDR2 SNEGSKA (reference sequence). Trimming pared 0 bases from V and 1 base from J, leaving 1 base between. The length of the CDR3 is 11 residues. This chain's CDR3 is CSARESYEQYF. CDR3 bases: TGCAGTGCTAGAGAATCCTACGAGCAGTACTTC.

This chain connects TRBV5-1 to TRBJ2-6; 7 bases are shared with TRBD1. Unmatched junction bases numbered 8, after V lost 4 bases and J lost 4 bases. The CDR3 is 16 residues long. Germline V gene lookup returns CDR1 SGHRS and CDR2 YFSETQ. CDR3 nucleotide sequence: TGCGCCAGCAGCATAGCAGGGGGAGCAGGGGCCAACGTCCTGACTTTC. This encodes CASSIAGGAGANVLTF.

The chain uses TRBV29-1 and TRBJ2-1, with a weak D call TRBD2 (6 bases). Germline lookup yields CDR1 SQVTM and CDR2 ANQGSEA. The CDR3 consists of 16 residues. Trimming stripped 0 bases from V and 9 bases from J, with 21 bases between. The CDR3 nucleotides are TGCAGCGTTGAAGACACTCGGGGCCCCTGGGGAGGTGAGCAGTTCTTC. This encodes CSVEDTRGPWGGEQFF.

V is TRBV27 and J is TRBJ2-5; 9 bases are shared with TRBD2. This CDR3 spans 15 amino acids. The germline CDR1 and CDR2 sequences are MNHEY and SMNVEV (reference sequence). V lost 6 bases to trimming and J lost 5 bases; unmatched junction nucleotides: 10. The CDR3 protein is CASRSLAGVRETQYF. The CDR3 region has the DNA TGTGCCAGCAGATCCTTAGCGGGAGTAAGGGAGACCCAGTACTTC.

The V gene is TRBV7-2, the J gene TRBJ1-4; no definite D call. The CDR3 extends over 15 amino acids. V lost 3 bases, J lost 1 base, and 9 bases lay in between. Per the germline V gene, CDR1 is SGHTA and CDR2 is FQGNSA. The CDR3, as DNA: TGTGCCAGCAGCTTGGGCCCGGGAACTAATGAAAAACTGTTTTTT. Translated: CASSLGPGTNEKLFF.

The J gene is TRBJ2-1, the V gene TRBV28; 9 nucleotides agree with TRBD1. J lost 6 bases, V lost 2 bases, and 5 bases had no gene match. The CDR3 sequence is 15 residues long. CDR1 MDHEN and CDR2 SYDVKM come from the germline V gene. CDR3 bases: TGTGCCAGCAGTTTAGGGACAGGGAAAGTCAATGAGCAGTTCTTC. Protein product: CASSLGTGKVNEQFF.

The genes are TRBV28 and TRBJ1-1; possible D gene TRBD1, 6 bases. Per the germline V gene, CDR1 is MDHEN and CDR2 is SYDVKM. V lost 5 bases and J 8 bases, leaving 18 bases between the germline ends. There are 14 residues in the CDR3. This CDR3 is CASSLRRTAKEAFF. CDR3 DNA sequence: TGTGCCAGCAGTCTCCGGAGGACAGCCAAAGAAGCTTTCTTT.

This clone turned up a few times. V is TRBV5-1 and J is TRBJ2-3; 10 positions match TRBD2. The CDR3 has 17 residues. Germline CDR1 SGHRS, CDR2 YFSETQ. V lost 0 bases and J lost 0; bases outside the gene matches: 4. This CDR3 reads CASSLVGTSDSTDTQYF. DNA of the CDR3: TGCGCCAGCAGCTTGGTGGGGACTAGCGACAGCACAGATACGCAGTATTTT. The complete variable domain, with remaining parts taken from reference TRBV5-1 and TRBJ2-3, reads KAGVTQTPRYLIKTRGQQVTLSCSPISGHRSVSWYQQTPGQGLQFLFEYFSETQRNKGNFPGRFSGRQFSNSRSEMNVSTLELGDSALYLCASSLVGTSDSTDTQYFGPGTRLTVL.